This T cell receptor (beta chain) was profiled in a study of T cells after yellow fever vaccination. The CDR3 totals 16 residues. Trimming shortened V by 5 bases and J by 1 base, and 15 bases separated the two germline ends. Germline assignment: CDR1 SGDLS and CDR2 YYNGEE. Of note for this clonotype: Its antigen remains unidentified.

Universal primer sites and UMIs were introduced during 5'RACE template-switching synthesis of TCR cDNA. Each CDR3 protein gets one entry after TCRdb re-called the 5' RACE reads with MiXCR. Of about 120,000 distinct CDR3 sequences listed, 7.5% to 10% are singletons. Study-level points and caveats: Most clones from primary vaccination resurfaced after the booster (about 96% CD4, more than 75% CD8).

This receptor was taken from a man in his late teens or twenties who received the YFV17D yellow fever vaccine. Source: CD8+ T cells sorted from PBMCs, taken on the day of the yellow fever booster vaccination. This rearrangement joins TRBV9 to TRBJ2-2, with a possible D match to TRBD2 (6 bases). CDR3: CASRELRRGNTGELFF. The CDR3 bases are TGTGCCAGCAGGGAACTGCGGCGGGGGAACACCGGGGAGCTGTTTTTT.